Sequencing of this TCR beta chain was carried out in a study of graft-versus-host responses after intestinal transplantation. The table came from immunoSEQ multiplex PCR; TCRdb's copy has only in-frame clones and leaves some out. This sample has under 20,000 clones, with 82% found just once. This receptor was identified in a human patient who received an intestinal transplant, so some T cells may come from the graft donor. Specimen: PBMCs, collected 14 days after transplant.

CDR3 loop: CASSLGSYYEQYF. DNA of the CDR3: TGTGCCAGCAGCTTAGGATCTTACTACGAGCAGTACTTC. This chain links TRBV7-2 with TRBJ2-5; D is unresolved. The last part of the DNA fits TRBJ2-7 better; the J call may be wrong. In germline, CDR1 is SGHTA, CDR2 FQGNSA. This CDR3 is 13 amino acids long.